This TCR beta chain was recovered during a study of T cells after yellow fever vaccination. Study-wide findings and caveats: Among all clonotypes, a small share was observed in both CD4 and CD8 compartments. Peak timing came faster in the weaker secondary response, day 5 versus 15. Re-detected after boosting: most primary clones, about 95% of CD4 and 88% of CD8.

It was through 5'RACE template switching that TCR cDNA was made, with a universal primer site and UMIs added. TCRdb reprocessed the 5' RACE reads via MiXCR and lists one record per CDR3 protein. This table has under 350,000 distinct CDR3 sequences, over 4% appearing once. This clonotype was counted a few times. The antigen is not known. V trimming: 6 bases; J trimming: 2 bases; junction bases outside the gene matches: 7. Germline CDR1 reads MNHEY; CDR2 reads SVGAGI. The CDR3 has 15 residues. The source is a man aged 18 to 30 who received the YFV17D yellow fever vaccine. The chain carries TRBV6-5 and TRBJ2-3; 8 bases align to TRBD2. This sample comprised PBMCs, obtained 5 days after the yellow fever booster vaccination. CDR3 sequence: CASRPRGGLTDTQYF. The DNA of the CDR3 is TGTGCCAGCAGACCCCGGGGGGGTCTCACAGATACGCAGTATTTT.